These 17 T cell receptor beta chains were sequenced from one sample in a study of shared clonotypes between healthy human individuals. Terminally differentiated effector memory CD45RA+ cells were excluded from the naive CD8 cells, which were CD45RO-negative and positively selected for CCR7. Profiled with immunoSEQ multiplex PCR; TCRdb holds only in-frame clones, not every one. The sample holds around 560,000 clones, approximately 95% seen once. The sequenced material came from naive CD8+ T cells sorted from blood. Receptors originate from a woman aged 25 to 39 in good health.

The chain joins TRBV11-1 to TRBJ2-7, with D tentatively TRBD1 (5 bases). The V and J ends lost 5 bases and 6 bases respectively, with 14 bases between them. The length of the CDR3 is 13 residues. Germline CDR1 SGHAT, CDR2 FQDESV (reference sequence). The CDR3 sequence is CASSPQGPGEQYF. The CDR3 bases are TGTGCCAGCAGCCCGCAGGGTCCTGGCGAGCAGTACTTC.

The chain joins TRBV5-4 to TRBJ1-4; 12 nucleotides align to TRBD1. Germline V gene lookup returns CDR1 SGHNT and CDR2 YYREEE (reference sequence). J gave up 7 bases and V 4 bases, and 5 bases lay outside the gene matches. There are 15 residues in the CDR3. The CDR3 region has the DNA TGTGCCAGCAGCCGGGGGACAGGGGGCTTTGAAAAACTGTTTTTT. It encodes CASSRGTGGFEKLFF.

This chain links TRBV19 with TRBJ1-1; D may be TRBD1 (5 bases). This CDR3 contains 16 residues. With 1 base removed from V and 4 bases from J, the gap between germline ends came to 16 bases. The germline gives CDR1 LNHDA, CDR2 SQIVND (reference sequence). The chain's CDR3 is CASSIAPGQGITEAFF. The CDR3 nucleotides are TGTGCCAGTAGTATAGCCCCTGGGCAGGGTATCACTGAAGCTTTCTTT.

This chain joins TRBV5-1 and TRBJ2-5, with TRBD2 matching over 9 bases. V dropped 2 bases and J dropped 4; count of bases not matched to a gene: 6. Germline V gene data show CDR1 as SGHRS and CDR2 as YFSETQ. The CDR3 consists of 15 residues. Here the CDR3 DNA reads TGCGCCAGCAGCTTAGGGACTAGCCGGAGAGAGACCCAGTACTTC. It specifies CASSLGTSRRETQYF.

The chain combines TRBV27 with TRBJ1-5; 12 bases align to TRBD1. Germline assignment: CDR1 MNHEY and CDR2 SMNVEV (reference sequence). The CDR3 sequence is 15 residues long. With 5 bases clipped from V and 6 bases from J, the junction kept 5 bases outside the gene matches. The CDR3 DNA sequence: TGTGCCAGCAGTAGGGGGACAGGGGGCATTCAGCCCCAGCATTTT. Translation gives CASSRGTGGIQPQHF.

This clone was counted a single time. The chain uses TRBV9 and TRBJ2-1; 8 nucleotides line up with TRBD2. The CDR3 extends over 15 amino acids. Germline assignment: CDR1 SGDLS and CDR2 YYNGEE. V dropped 3 bases and J dropped 8; count of bases not matched to a gene: 10. CDR3 protein: CASSDSGTHWDEQFF. CDR3 bases: TGTGCCAGCAGCGATAGCGGGACCCACTGGGATGAGCAGTTCTTC.

The rearrangement joins TRBV6-1 to TRBJ1-1, with 7 bases that match TRBD1. CDR1 MNHNS and CDR2 SASEGT come from the germline V gene. The CDR3 contains 14 residues. V shed 5 bases, J shed 3 bases, and the junction held 6 bases outside the gene matches. Here the CDR3 reads CASSPQTGYTEAFF. The DNA of the CDR3 is TGTGCCAGCAGTCCCCAGACAGGGTACACTGAAGCTTTCTTT.

The CDR3 here is CASSQDAGVYNEQFF. The CDR3 DNA is TGTGCCAGCAGCCAAGACGCGGGAGTCTACAATGAGCAGTTCTTC. J is TRBJ2-1 and V is TRBV4-2; TRBD2 agrees at 7 bases. CDR3 length: 15 residues. Germline V gives CDR1 LGHNA, CDR2 YNFKEQ. Trimming at V came to 0 bases and at J to 3 bases, leaving 2 bases not matched to a gene.

The chain uses TRBV19 and TRBJ1-1; TRBD1 is a possible D gene (6 bases). Germline values: CDR1 LNHDA, CDR2 SQIVND (reference sequence). CDR3 length equals 14 residues. The V gene lost 6 bases and the J gene lost 5 bases, with 16 bases spanning the gap. CDR3 in DNA: TGTGCCAGTAGCCTCCGGCAGGGGAGAACTGAAGCTTTCTTT. Protein sequence: CASSLRQGRTEAFF.

A remark on this clone: Relative to the germline gene, one junction end is altered; a read error may explain this. The CDR3 region has the DNA TGTGCCATCAATAAAAGCGGGAGGGACACCGGAGAGCTGTTTTTT. It specifies CAINKSGRDTGELFF. This chain joins TRBV10-3 and TRBJ2-2; 10 positions match TRBD2. CDR3 length equals 15 residues. The germline gives CDR1 ENHRY, CDR2 SYGVKD.

V is TRBV4-1 and J is TRBJ1-4; TRBD1 is a possible D gene (6 bases). V was trimmed by 4 bases and J by 7 bases, leaving 10 bases between them. The CDR3 runs 13 residues. Germline V lookup: CDR1 MGHRA, CDR2 YSYEKL. The CDR3 region is CASSPGGSEKLFF. The CDR3, as DNA: TGCGCCAGCAGCCCCGGGGGCAGTGAAAAACTGTTTTTT.

Only a few counts were recorded for this clone. V and J are TRBV6-1 and TRBJ2-7; 14 bases line up with TRBD2. The trim removed 4 bases at V and 2 bases at J, leaving 4 bases unmatched. The CDR3 length is 16 residues. Germline V lookup: CDR1 MNHNS, CDR2 SASEGT. The CDR3 protein is CASSGLAGGIPYEQYF. CDR3 bases: TGTGCCAGCAGTGGACTAGCGGGAGGGATCCCCTACGAGCAGTACTTC.

In its sample, this clone was seen once. The chain is built from TRBV7-9 and TRBJ2-7; unclear D gene. The CDR3 runs to 13 residues. Germline V gives CDR1 SEHNR, CDR2 FQNEAQ (reference sequence). V lost 8 bases to trimming and J lost 3 bases, with 14 bases between them. The CDR3 here is CASGYTLLYEQYF. Written as DNA, the CDR3 is TGTGCCAGCGGCTACACCCTCCTCTACGAGCAGTACTTC.

The chain joins TRBV7-2 to TRBJ2-3; 8 bases line up with TRBD2. The CDR3 sequence is 15 residues long. The junction had 7 bases not matched to a gene; V was cut back by 3 bases and J by 5 bases. Germline CDR1 reads SGHTA; CDR2 reads FQGNSA. CDR3 in DNA: TGTGCCAGCAGCTTTTACCGGCTAGCGGGAGATACGCAGTATTTT. Protein product: CASSFYRLAGDTQYF.

The chain has TRBV25-1 and TRBJ2-5; 13 positions agree with TRBD2. Trimming removed 2 bases from V and 7 bases from J; junction bases left unmatched: 1. Per the germline V gene, CDR1 is MGHDK and CDR2 is SYGVNS. The CDR3 contains 14 residues. For the CDR3, the DNA is TGTGCCAGCAGTGAAACTAGCGGGAGGGTGACCCAGTACTTC. It translates to CASSETSGRVTQYF.

V usage is TRBV4-1 and J usage is TRBJ2-5; 11 bases line up with TRBD2. This CDR3 has 16 residues. CDR1 MGHRA and CDR2 YSYEKL come from the germline V gene. V gave up 4 bases and J gave up 7 bases; unmatched junction bases: 11. The CDR3: CASSPGASGGLGTQYF. The CDR3 coding sequence is TGCGCCAGCAGCCCCGGGGCTAGCGGGGGGCTAGGGACCCAGTACTTC.

This chain links TRBV28 with TRBJ2-5, with D possibly called TRBD1 or TRBD2 (7 bases each). In germline, CDR1 is MDHEN, CDR2 SYDVKM. The V and J ends lost 4 bases and 4 bases respectively, with 19 bases between them. The CDR3 is 16 amino acids. The CDR3: CASSSPTRRGGETQYF. Here the CDR3 DNA reads TGTGCCAGCAGTTCACCTACTCGCAGGGGGGGAGAGACCCAGTACTTC.